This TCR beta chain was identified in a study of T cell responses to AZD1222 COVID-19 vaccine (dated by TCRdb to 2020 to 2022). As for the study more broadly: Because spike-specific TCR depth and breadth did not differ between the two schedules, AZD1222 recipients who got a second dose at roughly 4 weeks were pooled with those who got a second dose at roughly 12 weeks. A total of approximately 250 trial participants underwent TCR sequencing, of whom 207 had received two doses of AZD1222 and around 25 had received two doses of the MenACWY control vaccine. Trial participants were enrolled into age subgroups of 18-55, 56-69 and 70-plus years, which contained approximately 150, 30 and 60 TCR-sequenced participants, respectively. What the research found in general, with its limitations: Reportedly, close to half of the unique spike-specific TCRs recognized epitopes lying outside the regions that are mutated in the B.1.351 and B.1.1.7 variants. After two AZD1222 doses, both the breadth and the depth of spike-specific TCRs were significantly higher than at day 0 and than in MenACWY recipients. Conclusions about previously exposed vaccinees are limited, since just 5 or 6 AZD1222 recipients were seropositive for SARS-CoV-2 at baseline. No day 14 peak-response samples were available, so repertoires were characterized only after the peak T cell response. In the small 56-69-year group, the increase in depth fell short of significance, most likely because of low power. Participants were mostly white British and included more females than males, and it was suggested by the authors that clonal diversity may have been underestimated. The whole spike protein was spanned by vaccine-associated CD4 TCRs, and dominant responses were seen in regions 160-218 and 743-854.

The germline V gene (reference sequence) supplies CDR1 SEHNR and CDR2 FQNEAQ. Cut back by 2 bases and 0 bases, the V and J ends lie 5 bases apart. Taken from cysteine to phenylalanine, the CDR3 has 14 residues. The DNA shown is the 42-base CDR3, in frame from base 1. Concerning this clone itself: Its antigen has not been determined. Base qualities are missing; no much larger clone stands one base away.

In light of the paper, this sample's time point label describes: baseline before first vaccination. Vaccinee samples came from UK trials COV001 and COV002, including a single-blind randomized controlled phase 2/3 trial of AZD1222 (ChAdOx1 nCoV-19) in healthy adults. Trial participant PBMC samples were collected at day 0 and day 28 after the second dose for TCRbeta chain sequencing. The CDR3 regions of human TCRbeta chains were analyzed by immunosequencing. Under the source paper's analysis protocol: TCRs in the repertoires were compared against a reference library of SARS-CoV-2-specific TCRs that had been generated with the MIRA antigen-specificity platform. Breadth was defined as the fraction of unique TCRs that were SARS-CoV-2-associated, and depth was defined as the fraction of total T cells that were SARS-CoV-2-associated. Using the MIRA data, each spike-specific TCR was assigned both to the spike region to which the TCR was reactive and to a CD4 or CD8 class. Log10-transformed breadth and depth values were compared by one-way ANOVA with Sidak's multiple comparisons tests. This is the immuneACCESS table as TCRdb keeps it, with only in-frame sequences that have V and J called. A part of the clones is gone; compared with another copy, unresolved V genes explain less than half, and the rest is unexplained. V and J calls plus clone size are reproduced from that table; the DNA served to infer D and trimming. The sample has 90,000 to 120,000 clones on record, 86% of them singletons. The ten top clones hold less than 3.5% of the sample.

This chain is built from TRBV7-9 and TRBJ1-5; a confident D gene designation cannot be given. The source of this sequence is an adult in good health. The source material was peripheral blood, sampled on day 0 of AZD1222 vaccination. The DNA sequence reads TGTGCCAGCAGCTTACAGGCTAGCAATCAGCCCCAGCATTTT. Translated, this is CASSLQASNQPQHF.